These 28 T cell receptor beta chains originate from one sample sequenced in a study of beta chain features in type 1 diabetes. Regarding the study as a whole: For Type 1 diabetes patients, all four CD4+ subsets carried TCRB CDR3s that were moderately but significantly shorter.

Their antigen targets remain unknown. Every isolated RNA sample was fully reverse transcribed, so sequencing captured expressed TCRB transcripts. TCRdb's table, derived via immunoSEQ multiplex PCR, lists solely in-frame clones and lacks some. This sample has about 150,000 clones, with about 12% found just once. Sample: central memory CD4+ T cells from blood. These TCRs come from a man aged 18 to 35 with type 1 diabetes.

The V and J genes are TRBV30 and TRBJ2-7; D might be TRBD1 or TRBD2, each matching 5 bases. This CDR3 region has 14 residues. Germline-derived CDR1 and CDR2 are GTSNPN and SVGIG (reference sequence). With 3 bases removed from V and 3 bases from J, the gap between germline ends came to 15 bases. The CDR3 coding sequence is TGTGCCTGGAGGAGACTCGGTGGGGGCTACGAGCAGTACTTC. Its protein is CAWRRLGGGYEQYF.

This chain joins TRBV10-3 and TRBJ2-7; TRBD2 matches at 9 bases. The CDR3 spans 16 residues. CDR1 and CDR2 (germline): ENHRY, SYGVKD. J was trimmed by 0 bases and V by 7 bases; bases with no gene match: 10. The CDR3 sequence: CAITRGGAGSSYEQYF. CDR3 in DNA: TGTGCCATCACTCGCGGGGGGGCTGGCAGCTCCTACGAGCAGTACTTC.

This sequence joins TRBV20-1 and TRBJ2-5; D possibly corresponds to TRBD1 (5 bases). V gave up 6 bases and J gave up 5 bases, with 10 bases separating them. The length of the CDR3 is 11 residues. Germline lookup yields CDR1 DFQATT and CDR2 SNEGSKA (reference sequence). Here the CDR3 DNA reads TGCAGTGCGGGGCGCCGGGAGACCCAGTACTTC. The encoded protein is CSAGRRETQYF.

This clone was detected a few times. The V gene is TRBV4-1, the J gene TRBJ1-3; 9 bases agree with TRBD1. Germline-derived CDR1 and CDR2 are MGHRA and YSYEKL. The CDR3 length is 17 residues. The V gene end was trimmed by 0 bases and the J gene end by 0 bases; junction bases not matched to a gene: 3. CDR3 loop: CASSQDRDRVSGNTIYF. The CDR3 nucleotides are TGCGCCAGCAGCCAAGATAGGGACAGGGTCTCTGGAAACACCATATATTTT.

This clone was counted a few times. The chain recombines TRBV11-3 with TRBJ2-3; D is unresolved. This CDR3 region has 14 residues. V lost 4 bases to trimming and J lost 5 bases, with 13 bases between them. CDR1 is SGHNT, CDR2 YENEEA, per germline. In DNA form, the CDR3 reads TGTGCCAGCAGCTCGAGAACAAACAAAGATACGCAGTATTTT. Protein sequence: CASSSRTNKDTQYF.

In this sample, this clone turned up many times. The DNA of the CDR3 is TGCGCCAGCAGCCAAGATCCAAGGGCAGACACCTATGGCTACACCTTC. Protein product: CASSQDPRADTYGYTF. This chain connects TRBV4-1 to TRBJ1-2; D is undetermined. Looked up from germline, CDR1 is MGHRA and CDR2 is YSYEKL. Trimming shortened V by 0 bases and J by 4 bases, and 15 bases separated the two germline ends. The CDR3 covers 16 residues.

For this clone: This may be a read error, as it is one base from a much larger clone. In the same sample, other DNA sequences code for this CDR3. CDR3 sequence (DNA): TGCAGCGTTGGGGGCTACACCTTC. Its translation is CSVGGYTF. V gene TRBV29-1 combines with J gene TRBJ1-2; D unresolved. Germline V gene lookup returns CDR1 SQVTM and CDR2 ANQGSEA. Trimming cost V 4 bases and J 8 bases, with 2 bases left between them. This CDR3 comprises 8 residues. The full variable domain, with the rest looked up from reference TRBV29-1 and TRBJ1-2, is SAVISQKPSRDICQRGTSLTIQCQVDSQVTMMFWYRQQPGQSLTLIATANQGSEATYESGFVIDKFPISRPNLTFSTLTVSNMSPEDSSIYLCSVGGYTFGSGTRLTVV.

This clone turned up a few times. V and J are TRBV4-1 and TRBJ1-1, with 8 bases lining up with TRBD1. V lost 4 bases to trimming and J lost 1 base; unmatched junction nucleotides: 14. Germline V lookup: CDR1 MGHRA, CDR2 YSYEKL. The CDR3 is 18 amino acids. CDR3 sequence (DNA): TGCGCCAGCAGCCCGATCCCGAAGCCGGGACAGGCGAACACTGAAGCTTTCTTT. The encoded protein is CASSPIPKPGQANTEAFF.

This clone has more than one count but fewer than ten. This chain uses TRBV10-3 with TRBJ2-5, with 7 positions matching TRBD2. V trimming: 6 bases; J trimming: 4 bases; junction bases outside the gene matches: 8. The CDR3 consists of 14 residues. From germline, CDR1 is ENHRY and CDR2 SYGVKD. CDR3 DNA: TGTGCCATCAGGGAGCACACGGGAGGAGAGACCCAGTACTTC. Residues: CAIREHTGGETQYF.

A few counts support this clone. The CDR3 spells CAWSVRDNSPLHF. CDR3 in DNA: TGTGCCTGGAGTGTACGGGATAATTCACCCCTCCACTTT. This sequence joins TRBV30 and TRBJ1-6, with unresolved D. This CDR3 comprises 13 residues. Germline CDR1 is GTSNPN and CDR2 is SVGIG (reference sequence). V lost 0 bases, J lost 5 bases, and 5 bases lay in between.

This clone was seen only a few times. A junction boundary mismatches the germline segment, possibly from a read error. V is TRBV5-5 and J is TRBJ1-1; D is undetermined. The CDR3 consists of 12 residues. Germline CDR1 and CDR2: SGHKS and YYEKEE (reference sequence). The CDR3 region has the DNA TGTGCCAGCAGTTTGGACTCCACGCCAGCTTTCTTT. Its translation is CASSLDSTPAFF.

This clone was counted at least ten times. The CDR3 reads CASSWGNSPLHF. The DNA for the CDR3 is TGTGCCAGCAGCTGGGGGAATTCACCCCTCCACTTT. The chain couples TRBV5-5 to TRBJ1-6; a possible D gene is TRBD1 (5 bases). V lost 3 bases and J 7 bases, leaving 5 bases between the germline ends. Germline CDR1 is SGHKS and CDR2 is YYEKEE (reference sequence). The CDR3 totals 12 residues.

The chain joins TRBV20-1 to TRBJ2-1; no definite D call. The CDR3 is 11 residues long. V was cut by 0 bases and J by 6 bases, with 3 bases left in between. Germline V CDR1 and CDR2: DFQATT, SNEGSKA (reference sequence). As DNA, the CDR3 is TGCAGTGCTAGAGACCCCAATGAGCAGTTCTTC. It encodes CSARDPNEQFF.

The chain combines TRBV9 with TRBJ2-3; possibly TRBD1 or TRBD2 for D (6 bases each). The CDR3 totals 16 residues. Trimming pared 4 bases from V and 1 base from J, leaving 16 bases between. Germline V lookup: CDR1 SGDLS, CDR2 YYNGEE. The chain's CDR3 is CASSPIGGRGTDTQYF. In DNA form, the CDR3 reads TGTGCCAGCAGCCCCATTGGGGGGCGCGGCACAGATACGCAGTATTTT.

The chain is built from TRBV5-1 and TRBJ1-1; D gene uncertain. The CDR3 length is 14 residues. Germline CDR1 and CDR2: SGHRS and YFSETQ. V gave up 5 bases and J gave up 1 base, with 12 bases separating them. The CDR3 DNA reads TGCGCCAGCAGTTCCGGGCCTTCGAACACTGAAGCTTTCTTT. Amino acids: CASSSGPSNTEAFF.

Only a few counts were recorded for this clone. V gene TRBV7-9 combines with J gene TRBJ1-2; D is uncertain. The length of the CDR3 is 16 residues. Germline values: CDR1 SEHNR, CDR2 FQNEAQ (reference sequence). Trimming cost V 2 bases and J 3 bases, with 16 bases left between them. The CDR3 DNA reads TGTGCCAGCAGCTTAAATCCCCTGGCGGGCCACTATGGCTACACCTTC. Translation gives CASSLNPLAGHYGYTF.

The J gene is TRBJ2-2, the V gene TRBV7-9; 7 bases agree with TRBD1. The CDR3 is made up of 16 amino acids. Germline lookup yields CDR1 SEHNR and CDR2 FQNEAQ (reference sequence). Trimming took 5 bases from V and 6 from J; bases not matched to a gene: 12. The CDR3 here is CASSPSGRQGPGELFF. For the CDR3, the DNA is TGTGCCAGCAGCCCATCCGGTAGACAGGGACCCGGGGAGCTGTTTTTT.

The rearrangement links TRBV30 to TRBJ1-3; no definite D call. The germline V gene encodes CDR1 GTSNPN and CDR2 SVGIG (reference sequence). The germline V and J ends were trimmed by 3 bases and 4 bases, with 16 bases remaining between them. There are 15 residues in the CDR3. For the CDR3, the DNA is TGTGCCTGGAGGTTAAGGACCTCTGGGGGAAACACCATATATTTT. Its protein product is CAWRLRTSGGNTIYF.

This clone has more than one count but fewer than ten. This CDR3 is CASRETSQVGYEQYF. The DNA of the CDR3 is TGTGCCAGCAGAGAGACTAGTCAAGTCGGTTACGAGCAGTACTTC. The V and J genes are TRBV2 and TRBJ2-7; the D gene is possibly TRBD2 (6 bases). Germline assignment: CDR1 SNHLY and CDR2 FYNNEI. The length of the CDR3 is 15 residues. V was pared by 6 bases and J by 4 bases, with 19 bases between.

This chain uses TRBV6-1 with TRBJ2-1; D unresolved. The V and J ends lost 6 bases and 8 bases respectively, with 17 bases between them. Germline CDR1 MNHNS, CDR2 SASEGT. The CDR3 contains 14 residues. CDR3: CASSGWTIGDEQFF. As DNA, the CDR3 is TGTGCCAGCAGCGGGTGGACGATTGGCGATGAGCAGTTCTTC.

This clone was observed a handful of times. This chain uses TRBV5-1 with TRBJ2-7; possible D gene TRBD1, 5 bases. V was pared by 5 bases and J by 3 bases, with 9 bases between. Germline lookup yields CDR1 SGHRS and CDR2 YFSETQ. The CDR3 spans 12 residues. CDR3 residues: CASRATGYEQYF. The DNA of the CDR3 is TGCGCCAGCAGAGCTACAGGCTACGAGCAGTACTTC.

V and J are TRBV28 and TRBJ2-7; perhaps TRBD2 as D (6 bases). The germline V gene has CDR1 MDHEN and CDR2 SYDVKM. The V end lost 7 bases, the J end lost 2 bases, and 15 bases lay between the germline ends. CDR3 length: 14 amino acids. This CDR3 reads CASTQPRETYEQYF. As DNA, the CDR3 is TGTGCCAGCACTCAGCCACGGGAGACCTACGAGCAGTACTTC. Full variable domain (rest looked up from reference TRBV28 and TRBJ2-7): DVKVTQSSRYLVKRTGEKVFLECVQDMDHENMFWYRQDPGLGLRLIYFSYDVKMKEKGDIPEGYSVSREKKERFSLILESASTNQTSMYLCASTQPRETYEQYFGPGTRLTVT.

CDR3 DNA sequence: TGTGCCTTTGGTCCAGCAGGCAATCAGCCCCAGCATTTT. Its translation: CAFGPAGNQPQHF. The V gene is TRBV30, the J gene TRBJ1-5, with D unresolved. V was cut by 7 bases and J by 2 bases, with 12 bases left in between. The CDR3 runs to 13 residues. Per germline, CDR1 GTSNPN and CDR2 SVGIG (reference sequence).

The rearrangement uses TRBV7-9 and TRBJ2-5; TRBD1 matches at 10 bases. In germline, CDR1 is SEHNR, CDR2 FQNEAQ (reference sequence). V shed 4 bases, J shed 4 bases, and the junction held 3 bases outside the gene matches. This CDR3 has 14 amino acids. In nucleotides, the CDR3 is TGTGCCAGCAGCTATCGACAGGGGGCAGAGACCCAGTACTTC. It specifies CASSYRQGAETQYF. Variable domain in full (rest from reference TRBV7-9 and TRBJ2-5): DTGVSQNPRHKITKRGQNVTFRCDPISEHNRLYWYRQTLGQGPEFLTYFQNEAQLEKSRLLSDRFSAERPKGSFSTLEIQRTEQGDSAMYLCASSYRQGAETQYFGPGTRLLVL.

This clone has just a few counts. The chain joins TRBV30 to TRBJ1-1; D perhaps matches TRBD1 (5 bases). This CDR3 contains 12 residues. V was shortened by 2 bases and J by 6 bases, with 10 bases between the two germline ends. The germline gives CDR1 GTSNPN, CDR2 SVGIG (reference sequence). The CDR3 region has the DNA TGTGCCTGGAGTTTGCAGGGACCTGAAGCTTTCTTT. It codes for CAWSLQGPEAFF.

This clone showed up just a few times. The gene calls are TRBV28 and TRBJ2-7; weak D call: TRBD1 (7 bases). CDR3 size: 14 residues. Germline V gene data show CDR1 as MDHEN and CDR2 as SYDVKM. Between the trimmed V and J ends, which lost 5 bases and 0 bases, there was a span of 11 bases. As DNA, the CDR3 is TGTGCCAGCAGTCCAGGGGGGAGCTCCTACGAGCAGTACTTC. It codes for CASSPGGSSYEQYF.

This clone has only a few counts. For the CDR3, the DNA is TGTGCCAGCAGCCAAGTCGCGGCCTTCGTTGGAAACACCATATATTTT. This translates into CASSQVAAFVGNTIYF. This rearrangement joins TRBV14 to TRBJ1-3; no definite D call. V dropped 1 base and J dropped 3 bases, with 13 bases sitting between them. The germline V gene encodes CDR1 SGHDN and CDR2 FVKESK. This CDR3 has 16 amino acids.

This clone has just a few counts. This sample includes further DNA sequences coding for the same CDR3. The V and J genes are TRBV7-6 and TRBJ1-1; D not certain. The length of the CDR3 is 13 residues. CDR1 and CDR2 (germline): SGHVS, FNYEAQ. V lost 3 bases, J lost 1 base, and 6 bases lay in between. The CDR3 protein is CASSLGQNTEAFF. The CDR3 DNA sequence: TGTGCCAGCAGCTTGGGTCAGAACACTGAAGCTTTCTTT.